This entry lists 27 T cell receptor beta chains sequenced from one sample in a study of identical twins. TCRdb passed the 5' RACE reads through MiXCR, listing each CDR3 protein once. The data show around 280,000 distinct CDR3 sequences, 6.5% to 9.5% seen once. These data are also associated with another study on yellow fever vaccine responses in identical twins.

The sequenced material came from memory (CD45RO+) T cells sorted from blood. The receptors stem from a young woman in good health.

V gene TRBV28 combines with J gene TRBJ2-7; D perhaps matches TRBD1 (5 bases). The CDR3 has 15 amino acids. The V and J ends lost 5 bases and 3 bases respectively, with 17 bases between them. CDR1 MDHEN and CDR2 SYDVKM come from the germline V gene. CDR3 DNA: TGTGCCAGCAGTCGCGCCATGGGGCTGATCTACGAGCAGTACGTC. It yields the protein CASSRAMGLIYEQYV.

This clonotype was observed a handful of times. The V and J genes are TRBV7-6 and TRBJ1-2, with 7 bases aligning to TRBD1. The trim removed 5 bases at V and 5 bases at J, leaving 5 bases unmatched. The CDR3 runs 13 residues. Per the germline V gene, CDR1 is SGHVS and CDR2 is FNYEAQ. CDR3: CASSRTGYYGYTF. The CDR3 DNA reads as TGTGCCAGCAGCCGGACAGGATATTATGGCTACACCTTC. The whole variable domain, filled in from reference TRBV7-6 and TRBJ1-2, reads GAGVSQSPRYKVTKRGQDVALRCDPISGHVSLYWYRQALGQGPEFLTYFNYEAQQDKSGLPNDRFSAERPEGSISTLTIQRTEQRDSAMYRCASSRTGYYGYTFGSGTRLTVV.

Concerning this clonotype itself: A much larger clone lies a single base off, so this may be a read error. The chain recombines TRBV4-1 with TRBJ2-1; possibly TRBD1 for D (6 bases). Germline-derived CDR1 and CDR2 are MGHRA and YSYEKL. CDR3 length equals 15 residues. Trimming took 4 bases from V and 3 from J, leaving 13 bases between them. In DNA form, the CDR3 reads TGCGCCAGCAGCCGAGACAACAGGGTCTACAATGAGCAGTTCTTC. This sequence encodes CASSRDNRVYNEQFF.

This clonotype occurred many times. The V call is TRBV28, the J call TRBJ2-4; 10 bases fit TRBD2. The V and J ends lost 7 bases and 6 bases, in that order; junction bases with no gene match: 6. The CDR3 is made up of 14 amino acids. The germline CDR1 and CDR2 sequences are MDHEN and SYDVKM. The CDR3 DNA sequence: TGTGCCAGCAAAGCGGGAGGGCCTAGAAACATTCAGTACTTC. Its protein product is CASKAGGPRNIQYF. The whole variable domain, filled in from reference TRBV28 and TRBJ2-4, reads DVKVTQSSRYLVKRTGEKVFLECVQDMDHENMFWYRQDPGLGLRLIYFSYDVKMKEKGDIPEGYSVSREKKERFSLILESASTNQTSMYLCASKAGGPRNIQYFGAGTRLSVL.

J is TRBJ2-1 and V is TRBV28; D is possibly TRBD1 (5 bases). This CDR3 spans 13 amino acids. The V end lost 2 bases, the J end lost 8 bases, and 10 bases lay between the germline ends. CDR1 and CDR2 from the germline V gene are MDHEN and SYDVKM. The CDR3 sequence is CASSLVLGDEQFF. In nucleotides, the CDR3 is TGTGCCAGCAGTTTAGTCTTAGGGGATGAGCAGTTCTTC.

As DNA, the CDR3 is TGTGCCAGCAGTATGACCGGGACGGTGAGCAATCAGCCCCAGCATTTT. It is translated as CASSMTGTVSNQPQHF. The chain employs TRBV7-8 and TRBJ1-5; TRBD1 is a possible D gene (5 bases). V was pared by 6 bases and J by 1 base, with 16 bases between. CDR3 length: 16 residues. Germline CDR1 SGHVS, CDR2 FQNEAQ.

J is TRBJ2-1 and V is TRBV6-1; 11 nucleotides align to TRBD1. CDR1 is MNHNS, CDR2 SASEGT, per germline. V lost 3 bases, J lost 9 bases, and 7 bases stayed unmatched. CDR3 length: 15 residues. The CDR3: CASSDRDRGSIEQFF. CDR3 nucleotide sequence: TGTGCCAGCAGTGACCGGGACAGGGGGAGCATTGAGCAGTTCTTC.

This clonotype was recorded at least ten times. This chain connects TRBV5-6 to TRBJ2-3; possible D gene TRBD1, 5 bases. Deletions cut 0 bases from V and 4 bases from J, with 9 bases between. This CDR3 spans 14 amino acids. Germline V lookup: CDR1 SGHDT, CDR2 YYEEEE. The CDR3, as DNA: TGTGCCAGCAGCTTGGCGACAGCCGCAGATACGCAGTATTTT. Translated: CASSLATAADTQYF. The full variable domain, its missing parts supplied by reference TRBV5-6 and TRBJ2-3, is DAGVTQSPTHLIKTRGQQVTLRCSPKSGHDTVSWYQQALGQGPQFIFQYYEEEERQRGNFPDRFSGHQFPNYSSELNVNALLLGDSALYLCASSLATAADTQYFGPGTRLTVL.

The rearrangement joins TRBV2 to TRBJ1-2; D gene unclear. This CDR3 contains 14 residues. Deletions cut 6 bases from V and 2 bases from J, with 13 bases between. The germline V gene encodes CDR1 SNHLY and CDR2 FYNNEI. The CDR3 loop reads CASRLETGNYGYTF. CDR3 nucleotides: TGTGCCAGCAGGCTGGAGACCGGGAACTATGGCTACACCTTC.

This clonotype was picked up a small number of times. The chain carries TRBV7-2 and TRBJ2-3; unclear D gene. The CDR3 covers 12 residues. Trimming cost V 1 base and J 8 bases, with 7 bases left between them. CDR1 is SGHTA, CDR2 FQGNSA, per germline. This CDR3 is CASSLGQATQYF. CDR3 sequence (DNA): TGTGCCAGCAGCTTAGGCCAGGCTACGCAGTATTTT.

In this sample, this clonotype turned up a few times. The CDR3 protein is CASSLEGGRDTQYF. CDR3 DNA: TGTGCCAGCAGCTTGGAGGGTGGTCGGGATACGCAGTATTTT. V is TRBV5-5 and J is TRBJ2-3; unclear D gene. This CDR3 has 14 residues. The germline CDR1 and CDR2 sequences are SGHKS and YYEKEE (reference sequence). The ends were cut back, 0 bases at V and 6 bases at J, with 11 bases in the middle.

A few counts support this clonotype. V gene TRBV3-1 combines with J gene TRBJ1-1; D is ambiguous. The germline V gene encodes CDR1 LGHDT and CDR2 YNNKEL (reference sequence). The length of the CDR3 is 11 residues. The V and J ends lost 1 base and 10 bases respectively, with 7 bases between them. CDR3 residues: CASSQVGRAFF. CDR3 sequence (DNA): TGTGCCAGCAGCCAAGTAGGTCGAGCTTTCTTT. The whole variable domain, remainder taken from reference TRBV3-1 and TRBJ1-1, is DTAVSQTPKYLVTQMGNDKSIKCEQNLGHDTMYWYKQDSKKFLKIMFSYNNKELIINETVPNRFSPKSPDKAHLNLHINSLELGDSAVYFCASSQVGRAFFGQGTRLTVV.

V is TRBV7-9 and J is TRBJ2-6, with D uncertain. V was clipped by 2 bases and J by 4 bases, with 9 bases between them. The CDR3 spans 15 residues. Germline values: CDR1 SEHNR, CDR2 FQNEAQ (reference sequence). The CDR3 DNA is TGTGCCAGCAGCTTATTGGCTTTCGGGGCCAACGTCCTGACTTTC. This encodes CASSLLAFGANVLTF.

This clonotype was seen more than once but under ten times. The chain combines TRBV10-3 with TRBJ2-1; 10 bases line up with TRBD2. With V trimmed by 4 bases and J by 7 bases, 7 bases remained unmatched. This CDR3 region has 15 residues. Germline V lookup: CDR1 ENHRY, CDR2 SYGVKD. The CDR3, as DNA: TGTGCCATCAGTGCGAGCGGGGGGGCTCTGAATGAGCAGTTCTTC. Translation: CAISASGGALNEQFF.

This clonotype was recorded a few times. This chain uses TRBV18 with TRBJ1-5; D possibly corresponds to TRBD1 (5 bases). CDR3 length: 15 residues. The V end was cut by 3 bases, the J end by 5 bases, with 14 bases between. Germline V gives CDR1 KGHSH, CDR2 LQKENI. For the CDR3, the DNA is TGTGCCAGCTCACCGGACGGCAGGGTTCATCAGCCCCAGCATTTT. It yields the protein CASSPDGRVHQPQHF.

Many counts were recorded for this clonotype. J is TRBJ2-3 and V is TRBV3-1, with D unclear. The V end lost 3 bases, the J end lost 2 bases, and 6 bases lay between the germline ends. Germline values: CDR1 LGHDT, CDR2 YNNKEL (reference sequence). The CDR3 consists of 13 residues. The CDR3, as DNA: TGTGCCAGCAGCCATGAATTCACAGATACGCAGTATTTT. It specifies CASSHEFTDTQYF.

This clonotype was detected a few times. The CDR3 DNA reads as TGCAGTGCTAGTGGCGGGCCGCAACTCGCAGATACGCAGTATTTT. Its protein is CSASGGPQLADTQYF. The chain combines TRBV20-1 with TRBJ2-3, with D maybe TRBD2 (5 bases). V gave up 3 bases and J gave up 4 bases, with 17 bases separating them. Germline lookup yields CDR1 DFQATT and CDR2 SNEGSKA (reference sequence). The CDR3 is 15 amino acids.

The chain is built from TRBV12-3 or TRBV12-4 and TRBJ1-5, with D tentatively TRBD1 (5 bases). CDR3 size: 13 residues. V lost 3 bases and J 6 bases, leaving 9 bases between the germline ends. CDR3 protein: CASSLGVAQPQHF. The CDR3 region has the DNA TGTGCCAGCAGTTTGGGGGTAGCTCAGCCCCAGCATTTT.

This clonotype turned up a few times. The chain uses TRBV6-2 or TRBV6-3 and TRBJ1-1, with TRBD1 as a possible D gene (5 bases). The V gene lost 4 bases and the J gene lost 4 bases, with 10 bases spanning the gap. The CDR3 is 13 residues long. Germline V gene data show CDR1 as MNHEY and CDR2 as SVGEGT. CDR3 loop: CASSSQGVTEAFF. The CDR3 DNA reads as TGTGCCAGCAGTTCGCAGGGTGTCACTGAAGCTTTCTTT.

This clonotype was detected only a few times. This chain links TRBV5-1 with TRBJ2-7, with 10 bases lining up with TRBD1. CDR1 and CDR2 (germline): SGHRS, YFSETQ. This CDR3 spans 15 amino acids. V trimming: 4 bases; J trimming: 4 bases; junction bases outside the gene matches: 8. The CDR3 DNA follows: TGCGCCAGCAGCATGGACAGGGGGTTTGGGTACGAGCAGTACTTC. Translated: CASSMDRGFGYEQYF.

This clonotype was seen a few times. The chain carries TRBV6-5 and TRBJ2-1; 7 nucleotides match TRBD2. CDR1 and CDR2 from the germline V gene are MNHEY and SVGAGI. V gave up 2 bases and J gave up 4 bases; unmatched junction bases: 17. The CDR3 totals 19 residues. The CDR3 DNA follows: TGTGCCAGCAGTTACCCCATCATGGGGGGGAGATCCTTTTACAATGAGCAGTTCTTC. Amino acid sequence: CASSYPIMGGRSFYNEQFF.

The chain combines TRBV18 with TRBJ2-7; a possible D gene is TRBD1 (5 bases). Trimming shortened V by 4 bases and J by 4 bases, and 14 bases separated the two germline ends. Germline assignment: CDR1 KGHSH and CDR2 LQKENI. The CDR3 loop spans 14 amino acids. The DNA for the CDR3 is TGTGCCAGCTCACTAGGACACCTTGGGTACGAGCAGTACGTC. It specifies CASSLGHLGYEQYV.

Ten or more counts support this clonotype. J is TRBJ1-5 and V is TRBV20-1, with D hard to call. V was pared by 5 bases and J by 6 bases, with 14 bases between. The germline CDR1 and CDR2 sequences are DFQATT and SNEGSKA (reference sequence). CDR3 size: 13 residues. The CDR3 protein is CSASPGASQPQHF. In DNA form, the CDR3 reads TGCAGTGCTTCTCCGGGAGCGAGTCAGCCCCAGCATTTT.

In this sample, this clonotype turned up a few times. The chain combines TRBV6-1 with TRBJ2-7, with D tentatively TRBD2 (6 bases). There are 14 residues in the CDR3. V was clipped by 6 bases and J by 1 base, with 13 bases between them. Germline loops: CDR1 MNHNS, CDR2 SASEGT. In DNA form, the CDR3 reads TGTGCCAGCAGGAGACTAGTAACGTCCTACGAGCAGTACTTC. This gives the protein CASRRLVTSYEQYF.

This clonotype has at least ten counts. The chain links TRBV12-3 or TRBV12-4 to TRBJ2-1; D may correspond to TRBD1 or TRBD2 (5 bases each). There are 16 residues in the CDR3. Trimming removed 6 bases at V and 4 bases at J, with 19 bases between. CDR3 coding DNA: TGTGCCAGCAGCCCAATCGGGGCTGAGGGGTACAATGAGCAGTTCTTC. It yields the protein CASSPIGAEGYNEQFF.

Many counts were recorded for this clonotype. J is TRBJ2-2 and V is TRBV6-4; D perhaps matches TRBD1 (6 bases). Trimming cost V 8 bases and J 0 bases, with 13 bases left between them. There are 15 residues in the CDR3. Germline V gives CDR1 MRHNA, CDR2 SNTAGT. This CDR3 reads CASRPGTTNTGELFF. Written as DNA, the CDR3 is TGTGCCAGCCGACCCGGGACAACGAACACCGGGGAGCTGTTTTTT.

There are a few counts of this clonotype. The chain employs TRBV24-1 and TRBJ2-2, with 11 nucleotides matching TRBD2. The length of the CDR3 is 20 residues. After removal of 1 base from V and 0 bases from J, the junction contained 9 bases not matched to a gene. Germline assignment: CDR1 KGHDR and CDR2 SFDVKD. The CDR3 loop reads CATSDFGRTSGSPNTGELFF. The DNA for the CDR3 is TGTGCCACCAGTGATTTTGGTCGTACTAGCGGGAGTCCGAACACCGGGGAGCTGTTTTTT.